The 5 T cell receptor beta chains listed next were all sequenced from one sample in a study of PD-1 blockade in classical Hodgkin lymphoma. With no exception, relapse followed autologous stem cell transplantation in all patients, and brentuximab vedotin exposure varied. The assay was immunoSEQ multiplex PCR, and TCRdb's table has in-frame clones only and misses some. Of roughly 50,000 clones listed, 80% are singletons. Sequences were derived from peripheral blood mononuclear cells (PBMCs), sampled before the second cycle of nivolumab. The receptors were gathered from a human donor with classical Hodgkin lymphoma.

CDR3 sequence reads: CASSLGAGMTYEQYF. CDR3 coding DNA: TGTGCCAGCAGCTTAGGGGCAGGGATGACCTACGAGCAGTACTTC. The V call is TRBV11-2, the J call TRBJ2-7, with a weak D call TRBD1 (5 bases). The V gene lost 1 base and the J gene lost 2 bases, with 12 bases spanning the gap. Germline CDR1 reads SGHAT; CDR2 reads FQNNGV. The CDR3 consists of 15 residues.

The chain carries TRBV9 and TRBJ2-7; D could derive from TRBD1 or TRBD2 (7 bases each). The CDR3 consists of 18 residues. The germline V gene has CDR1 SGDLS and CDR2 YYNGEE. Trimming removed 4 bases at V and 5 bases at J, with 28 bases between. CDR3 sequence (DNA): TGTGCCAGCAGCCCAGCGGTGCAATTGGGAGGGGGCAAGGACGAGCAGTACTTC. Residues: CASSPAVQLGGGKDEQYF.

The chain links TRBV19 to TRBJ2-3; D remains ambiguous. The CDR3 has 13 residues. CDR1 LNHDA and CDR2 SQIVND come from the germline V gene (reference sequence). Trimming stripped 5 bases from V and 2 bases from J, with 8 bases between. CDR3 sequence: CASSWIDTDTQYF. The CDR3 region has the DNA TGTGCCAGTAGTTGGATCGACACAGATACGCAGTATTTT.

This sequence joins TRBV9 and TRBJ2-2; 7 positions agree with TRBD1. Germline values: CDR1 SGDLS, CDR2 YYNGEE. Losses at the gene ends were 3 bases for V and 0 bases for J; bases not matched to a gene: 8. The length of the CDR3 is 17 residues. The CDR3 region is CASSAVPGQPNTGELFF. CDR3 DNA sequence: TGTGCCAGCAGCGCAGTCCCGGGACAGCCGAACACCGGGGAGCTGTTTTTT. Full variable domain (outside the CDR3, taken from reference TRBV9 and TRBJ2-2): DSGVTQTPKHLITATGQRVTLRCSPRSGDLSVYWYQQSLDQGLQFLIQYYNGEERAKGNILERFSAQQFPDLHSELNLSSLELGDSALYFCASSAVPGQPNTGELFFGEGSRLTVL.

The chain recombines TRBV7-3 with TRBJ1-2; D possibly corresponds to TRBD1 (5 bases). CDR3 length: 12 amino acids. V was trimmed by 6 bases and J by 9 bases, leaving 14 bases between them. CDR1 is SGHTA and CDR2 is FQGTGA in the germline V gene. The CDR3 DNA follows: TGTGCCAGCAGTCCTGGGGGAGGACGCTACACCTTC. This codes for CASSPGGGRYTF.